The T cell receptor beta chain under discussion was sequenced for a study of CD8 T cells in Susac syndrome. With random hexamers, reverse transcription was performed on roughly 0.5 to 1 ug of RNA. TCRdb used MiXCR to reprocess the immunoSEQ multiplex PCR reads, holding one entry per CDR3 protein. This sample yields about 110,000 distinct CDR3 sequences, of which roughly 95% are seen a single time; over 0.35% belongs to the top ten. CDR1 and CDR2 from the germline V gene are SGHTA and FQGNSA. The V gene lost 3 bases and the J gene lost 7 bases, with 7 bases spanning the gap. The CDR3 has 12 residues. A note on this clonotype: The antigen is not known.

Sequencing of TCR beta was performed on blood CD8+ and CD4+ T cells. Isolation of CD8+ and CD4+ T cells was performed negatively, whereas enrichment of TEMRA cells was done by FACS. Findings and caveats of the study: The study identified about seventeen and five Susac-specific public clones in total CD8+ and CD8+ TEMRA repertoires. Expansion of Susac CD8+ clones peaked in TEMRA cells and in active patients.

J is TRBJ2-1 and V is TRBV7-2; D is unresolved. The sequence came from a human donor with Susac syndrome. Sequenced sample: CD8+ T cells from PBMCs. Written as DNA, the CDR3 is TGTGCCAGCAGCTTCGGGTTGAATGAGCAGTTCTTC. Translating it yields CASSFGLNEQFF.